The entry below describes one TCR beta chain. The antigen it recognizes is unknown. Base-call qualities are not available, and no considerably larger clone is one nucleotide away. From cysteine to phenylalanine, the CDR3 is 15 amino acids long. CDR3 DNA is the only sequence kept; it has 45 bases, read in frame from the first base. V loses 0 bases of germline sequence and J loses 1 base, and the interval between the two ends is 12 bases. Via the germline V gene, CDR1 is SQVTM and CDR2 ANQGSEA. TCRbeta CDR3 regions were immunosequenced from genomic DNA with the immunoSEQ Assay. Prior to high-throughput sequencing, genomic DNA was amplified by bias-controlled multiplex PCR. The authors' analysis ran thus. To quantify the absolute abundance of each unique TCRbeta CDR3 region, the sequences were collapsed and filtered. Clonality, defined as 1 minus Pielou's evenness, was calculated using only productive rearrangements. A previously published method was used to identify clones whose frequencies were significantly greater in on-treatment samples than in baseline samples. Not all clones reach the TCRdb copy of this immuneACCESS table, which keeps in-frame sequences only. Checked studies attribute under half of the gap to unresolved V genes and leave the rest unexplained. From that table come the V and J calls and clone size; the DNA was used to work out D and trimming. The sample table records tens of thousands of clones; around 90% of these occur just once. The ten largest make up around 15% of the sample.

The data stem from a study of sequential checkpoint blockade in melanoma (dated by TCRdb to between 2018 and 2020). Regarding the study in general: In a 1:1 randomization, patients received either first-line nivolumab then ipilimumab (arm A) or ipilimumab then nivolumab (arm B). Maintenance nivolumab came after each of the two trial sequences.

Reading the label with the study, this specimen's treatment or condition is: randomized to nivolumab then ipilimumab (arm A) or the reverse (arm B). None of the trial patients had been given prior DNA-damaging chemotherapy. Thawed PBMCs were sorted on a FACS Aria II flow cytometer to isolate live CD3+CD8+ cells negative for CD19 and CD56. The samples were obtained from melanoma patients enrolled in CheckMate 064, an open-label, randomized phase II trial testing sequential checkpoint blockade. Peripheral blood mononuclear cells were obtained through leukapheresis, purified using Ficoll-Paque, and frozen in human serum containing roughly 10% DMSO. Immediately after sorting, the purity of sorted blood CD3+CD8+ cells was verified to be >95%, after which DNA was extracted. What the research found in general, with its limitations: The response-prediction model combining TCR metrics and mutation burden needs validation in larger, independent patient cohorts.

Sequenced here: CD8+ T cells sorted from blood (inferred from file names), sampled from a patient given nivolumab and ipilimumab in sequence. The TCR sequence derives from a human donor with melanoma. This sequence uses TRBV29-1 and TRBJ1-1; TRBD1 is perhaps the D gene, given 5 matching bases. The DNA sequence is TGCAGCGTTGAAGATCTAGACAGCCCGAACACTGAAGCTTTCTTT. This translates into CSVEDLDSPNTEAFF. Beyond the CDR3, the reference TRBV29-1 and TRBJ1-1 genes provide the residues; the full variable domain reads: SAVISQKPSRDICQRGTSLTIQCQVDSQVTMMFWYRQQPGQSLTLIATANQGSEATYESGFVIDKFPISRPNLTFSTLTVSNMSPEDSSIYLCSVEDLDSPNTEAFFGQGTRLTVV.